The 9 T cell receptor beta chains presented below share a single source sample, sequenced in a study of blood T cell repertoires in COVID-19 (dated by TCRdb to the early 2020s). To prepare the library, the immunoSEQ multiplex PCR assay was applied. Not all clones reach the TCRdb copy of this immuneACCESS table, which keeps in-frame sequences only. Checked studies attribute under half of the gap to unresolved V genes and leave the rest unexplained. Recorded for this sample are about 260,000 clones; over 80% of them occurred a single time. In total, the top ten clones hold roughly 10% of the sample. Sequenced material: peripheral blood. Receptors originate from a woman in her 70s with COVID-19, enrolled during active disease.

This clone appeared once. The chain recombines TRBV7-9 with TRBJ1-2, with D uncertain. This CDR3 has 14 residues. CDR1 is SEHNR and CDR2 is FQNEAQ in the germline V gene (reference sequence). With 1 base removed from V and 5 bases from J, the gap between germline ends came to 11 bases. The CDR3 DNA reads TGTGCCAGCAGCTTAGGGCAGGATGATTATGGCTACACCTTC. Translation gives CASSLGQDDYGYTF.

The CDR3 region has the DNA TGCAGCGTTGTGAGTGGCACTGAAGCTTTCTTT. The encoded protein is CSVVSGTEAFF. The chain has TRBV29-1 and TRBJ1-1; D remains unclear. Germline V gene lookup returns CDR1 SQVTM and CDR2 ANQGSEA. The CDR3 extends over 11 amino acids. Trimming pared 4 bases from V and 4 bases from J, leaving 7 bases between.

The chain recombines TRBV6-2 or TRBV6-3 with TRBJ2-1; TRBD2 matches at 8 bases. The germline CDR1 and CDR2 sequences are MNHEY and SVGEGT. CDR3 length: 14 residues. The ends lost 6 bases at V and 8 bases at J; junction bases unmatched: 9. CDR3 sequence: CASSGLAGLYEQFF. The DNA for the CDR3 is TGTGCCAGCAGCGGGCTAGCGGGCCTCTATGAGCAGTTCTTC.

DNA for the CDR3: TGCGCCAGCAGCAGAAGCCGTGACTACGAGCAGTACTTC. Translated: CASSRSRDYEQYF. The gene calls are TRBV5-1 and TRBJ2-7, with D unresolved. Germline V lookup: CDR1 SGHRS, CDR2 YFSETQ. The CDR3 is 13 amino acids. V shed 4 bases and J shed 3 bases, with 11 bases lying between them.

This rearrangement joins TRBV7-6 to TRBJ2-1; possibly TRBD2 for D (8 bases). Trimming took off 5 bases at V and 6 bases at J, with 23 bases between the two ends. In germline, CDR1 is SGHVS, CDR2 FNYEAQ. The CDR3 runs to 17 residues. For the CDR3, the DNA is TGTGCCAGCAGCCCAAGACCGGGGACTAGGGGGCCCAATGAGCAGTTCTTC. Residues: CASSPRPGTRGPNEQFF.

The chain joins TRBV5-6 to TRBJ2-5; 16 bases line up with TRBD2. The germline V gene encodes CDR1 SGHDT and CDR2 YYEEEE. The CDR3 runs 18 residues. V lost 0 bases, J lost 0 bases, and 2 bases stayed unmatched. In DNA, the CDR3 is TGTGCCAGCAGCTTGGAGGGACTAGCGGGAGGGTACCAAGAGACCCAGTACTTC. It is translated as CASSLEGLAGGYQETQYF.

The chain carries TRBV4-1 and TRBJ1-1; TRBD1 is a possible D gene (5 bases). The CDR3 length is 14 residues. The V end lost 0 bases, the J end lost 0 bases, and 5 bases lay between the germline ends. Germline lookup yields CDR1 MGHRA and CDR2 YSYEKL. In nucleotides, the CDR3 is TGCGCCAGCAGCCAAGAACAGGTGAACACTGAAGCTTTCTTT. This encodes CASSQEQVNTEAFF.

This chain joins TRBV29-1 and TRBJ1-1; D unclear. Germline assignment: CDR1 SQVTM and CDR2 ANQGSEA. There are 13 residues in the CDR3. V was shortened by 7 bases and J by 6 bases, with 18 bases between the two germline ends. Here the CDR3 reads CSGQSTLMAEAFF. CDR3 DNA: TGCAGCGGACAATCGACCCTAATGGCTGAAGCTTTCTTT.

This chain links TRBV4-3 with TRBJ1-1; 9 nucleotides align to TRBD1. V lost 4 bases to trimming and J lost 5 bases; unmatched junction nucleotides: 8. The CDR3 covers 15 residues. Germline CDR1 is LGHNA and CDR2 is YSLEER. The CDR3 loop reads CASSRAMTGGTEAFF. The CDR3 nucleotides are TGCGCCAGCAGCCGAGCCATGACAGGGGGGACTGAAGCTTTCTTT.